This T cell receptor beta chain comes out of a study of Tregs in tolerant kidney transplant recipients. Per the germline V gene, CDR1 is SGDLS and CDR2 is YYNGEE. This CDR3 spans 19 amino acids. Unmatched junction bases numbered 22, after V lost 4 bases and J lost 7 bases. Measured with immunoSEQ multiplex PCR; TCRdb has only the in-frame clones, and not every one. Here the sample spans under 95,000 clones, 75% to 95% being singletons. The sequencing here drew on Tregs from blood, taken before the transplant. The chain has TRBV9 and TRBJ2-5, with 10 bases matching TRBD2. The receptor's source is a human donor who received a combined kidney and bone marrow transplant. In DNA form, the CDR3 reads TGTGCCAGCAGCCCCAGGGAAGTCGCTCCCAGCGGGAGGGCCCCGACCCAGTACTTC. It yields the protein CASSPREVAPSGRAPTQYF.